Following are 8 T cell receptor beta chains from one sample sequenced in a study of blood T cell repertoires in COVID-19. Measured with immunoSEQ multiplex PCR; TCRdb has only the in-frame clones, and not every one. In the table there are nearly 55,000 clones, 60% to 85% of which are singletons. Sequenced material: peripheral blood. These receptors came from a human donor with active or convalescent COVID-19. The donor label of this sample is uncertain.

The rearrangement links TRBV4-3 to TRBJ2-1, with 8 bases matching TRBD1. V shed 0 bases, J shed 6 bases, and the junction held 4 bases outside the gene matches. CDR1 and CDR2 from the germline V gene are LGHNA and YSLEER. This CDR3 spans 15 amino acids. DNA for the CDR3: TGCGCCAGCAGCCAAGAAGGGGGACAGGTCAATGAGCAGTTCTTC. Amino acid sequence: CASSQEGGQVNEQFF.

V and J are TRBV9 and TRBJ1-2; 7 nucleotides align to TRBD1. This CDR3 has 15 residues. Germline V gene data show CDR1 as SGDLS and CDR2 as YYNGEE. The J segment lost 0 bases and the V segment lost 0 bases, leaving 2 bases of the junction unmatched. CDR3 sequence: CASSVGTGPNYGYTF. DNA of the CDR3: TGTGCCAGCAGCGTAGGGACAGGTCCTAACTATGGCTACACCTTC.

This chain connects TRBV6-2 or TRBV6-3 to TRBJ2-3; 7 nucleotides line up with TRBD2. Germline V CDR1 and CDR2: MNHEY, SVGEGT. V shed 0 bases and J 3 bases; nucleotides not matched to a gene: 3. CDR3 length equals 15 residues. The CDR3 loop reads CASSYSAGLTDTQYF. The DNA of the CDR3 is TGTGCCAGCAGTTACTCGGCGGGACTAACAGATACGCAGTATTTT.

The genes are TRBV10-3 and TRBJ1-1; TRBD1 might be the D (5 bases). The V end lost 6 bases, the J end lost 0 bases, and 14 bases lay between the germline ends. Per the germline V gene, CDR1 is ENHRY and CDR2 is SYGVKD. The CDR3 sequence is 15 residues long. The CDR3 DNA follows: TGTGCCATCAGCCGGGGGGAGGAGCTGAACACTGAAGCTTTCTTT. Protein sequence: CAISRGEELNTEAFF.

The chain has TRBV28 and TRBJ2-1, with TRBD1 as a possible D gene (6 bases). CDR1 and CDR2 from the germline V gene are MDHEN and SYDVKM. The CDR3 totals 15 residues. The V end was cut by 2 bases, the J end by 6 bases, with 14 bases between. This CDR3 reads CASSLKAGASNEQFF. CDR3 nucleotide sequence: TGTGCCAGCAGTTTAAAGGCAGGGGCTTCCAATGAGCAGTTCTTC. The variable domain in full, with the rest retrieved from reference TRBV28 and TRBJ2-1, is DVKVTQSSRYLVKRTGEKVFLECVQDMDHENMFWYRQDPGLGLRLIYFSYDVKMKEKGDIPEGYSVSREKKERFSLILESASTNQTSMYLCASSLKAGASNEQFFGPGTRLTVL.

The CDR3: CASSPLLGRGASSNQPQHF. As DNA, the CDR3 is TGTGCCAGCAGCCCACTTCTGGGGCGGGGGGCGTCTAGCAATCAGCCCCAGCATTTT. The chain recombines TRBV7-2 with TRBJ1-5, with a tentative D call TRBD1 (6 bases). CDR1 and CDR2 from the germline V gene are SGHTA and FQGNSA. Trimming removed 5 bases from V and 0 bases from J, with 23 bases in between. The CDR3 sequence is 19 residues long.

The chain recombines TRBV19 with TRBJ2-1; 12 nucleotides match TRBD1. CDR1 is LNHDA and CDR2 is SQIVND in the germline V gene (reference sequence). The V segment lost 4 bases and the J segment 7 bases; nucleotides outside the gene matches: 11. CDR3 length equals 17 residues. The CDR3 is CASSTNGWDRGRNEQFF. DNA for the CDR3: TGTGCCAGTAGTACGAACGGGTGGGACAGGGGGCGAAATGAGCAGTTCTTC.

This clone was detected only a few times. The V call is TRBV19, the J call TRBJ1-2, with TRBD1 matching 11 bases. Germline CDR1 reads LNHDA; CDR2 reads SQIVND (reference sequence). CDR3 length: 17 residues. The V and J ends lost 1 base and 4 bases, in that order; junction bases with no gene match: 8. This CDR3 is CASSIAPRDRGSYGYTF. In DNA, the CDR3 is TGTGCCAGTAGTATAGCCCCTAGGGACAGGGGGAGCTATGGCTACACCTTC.